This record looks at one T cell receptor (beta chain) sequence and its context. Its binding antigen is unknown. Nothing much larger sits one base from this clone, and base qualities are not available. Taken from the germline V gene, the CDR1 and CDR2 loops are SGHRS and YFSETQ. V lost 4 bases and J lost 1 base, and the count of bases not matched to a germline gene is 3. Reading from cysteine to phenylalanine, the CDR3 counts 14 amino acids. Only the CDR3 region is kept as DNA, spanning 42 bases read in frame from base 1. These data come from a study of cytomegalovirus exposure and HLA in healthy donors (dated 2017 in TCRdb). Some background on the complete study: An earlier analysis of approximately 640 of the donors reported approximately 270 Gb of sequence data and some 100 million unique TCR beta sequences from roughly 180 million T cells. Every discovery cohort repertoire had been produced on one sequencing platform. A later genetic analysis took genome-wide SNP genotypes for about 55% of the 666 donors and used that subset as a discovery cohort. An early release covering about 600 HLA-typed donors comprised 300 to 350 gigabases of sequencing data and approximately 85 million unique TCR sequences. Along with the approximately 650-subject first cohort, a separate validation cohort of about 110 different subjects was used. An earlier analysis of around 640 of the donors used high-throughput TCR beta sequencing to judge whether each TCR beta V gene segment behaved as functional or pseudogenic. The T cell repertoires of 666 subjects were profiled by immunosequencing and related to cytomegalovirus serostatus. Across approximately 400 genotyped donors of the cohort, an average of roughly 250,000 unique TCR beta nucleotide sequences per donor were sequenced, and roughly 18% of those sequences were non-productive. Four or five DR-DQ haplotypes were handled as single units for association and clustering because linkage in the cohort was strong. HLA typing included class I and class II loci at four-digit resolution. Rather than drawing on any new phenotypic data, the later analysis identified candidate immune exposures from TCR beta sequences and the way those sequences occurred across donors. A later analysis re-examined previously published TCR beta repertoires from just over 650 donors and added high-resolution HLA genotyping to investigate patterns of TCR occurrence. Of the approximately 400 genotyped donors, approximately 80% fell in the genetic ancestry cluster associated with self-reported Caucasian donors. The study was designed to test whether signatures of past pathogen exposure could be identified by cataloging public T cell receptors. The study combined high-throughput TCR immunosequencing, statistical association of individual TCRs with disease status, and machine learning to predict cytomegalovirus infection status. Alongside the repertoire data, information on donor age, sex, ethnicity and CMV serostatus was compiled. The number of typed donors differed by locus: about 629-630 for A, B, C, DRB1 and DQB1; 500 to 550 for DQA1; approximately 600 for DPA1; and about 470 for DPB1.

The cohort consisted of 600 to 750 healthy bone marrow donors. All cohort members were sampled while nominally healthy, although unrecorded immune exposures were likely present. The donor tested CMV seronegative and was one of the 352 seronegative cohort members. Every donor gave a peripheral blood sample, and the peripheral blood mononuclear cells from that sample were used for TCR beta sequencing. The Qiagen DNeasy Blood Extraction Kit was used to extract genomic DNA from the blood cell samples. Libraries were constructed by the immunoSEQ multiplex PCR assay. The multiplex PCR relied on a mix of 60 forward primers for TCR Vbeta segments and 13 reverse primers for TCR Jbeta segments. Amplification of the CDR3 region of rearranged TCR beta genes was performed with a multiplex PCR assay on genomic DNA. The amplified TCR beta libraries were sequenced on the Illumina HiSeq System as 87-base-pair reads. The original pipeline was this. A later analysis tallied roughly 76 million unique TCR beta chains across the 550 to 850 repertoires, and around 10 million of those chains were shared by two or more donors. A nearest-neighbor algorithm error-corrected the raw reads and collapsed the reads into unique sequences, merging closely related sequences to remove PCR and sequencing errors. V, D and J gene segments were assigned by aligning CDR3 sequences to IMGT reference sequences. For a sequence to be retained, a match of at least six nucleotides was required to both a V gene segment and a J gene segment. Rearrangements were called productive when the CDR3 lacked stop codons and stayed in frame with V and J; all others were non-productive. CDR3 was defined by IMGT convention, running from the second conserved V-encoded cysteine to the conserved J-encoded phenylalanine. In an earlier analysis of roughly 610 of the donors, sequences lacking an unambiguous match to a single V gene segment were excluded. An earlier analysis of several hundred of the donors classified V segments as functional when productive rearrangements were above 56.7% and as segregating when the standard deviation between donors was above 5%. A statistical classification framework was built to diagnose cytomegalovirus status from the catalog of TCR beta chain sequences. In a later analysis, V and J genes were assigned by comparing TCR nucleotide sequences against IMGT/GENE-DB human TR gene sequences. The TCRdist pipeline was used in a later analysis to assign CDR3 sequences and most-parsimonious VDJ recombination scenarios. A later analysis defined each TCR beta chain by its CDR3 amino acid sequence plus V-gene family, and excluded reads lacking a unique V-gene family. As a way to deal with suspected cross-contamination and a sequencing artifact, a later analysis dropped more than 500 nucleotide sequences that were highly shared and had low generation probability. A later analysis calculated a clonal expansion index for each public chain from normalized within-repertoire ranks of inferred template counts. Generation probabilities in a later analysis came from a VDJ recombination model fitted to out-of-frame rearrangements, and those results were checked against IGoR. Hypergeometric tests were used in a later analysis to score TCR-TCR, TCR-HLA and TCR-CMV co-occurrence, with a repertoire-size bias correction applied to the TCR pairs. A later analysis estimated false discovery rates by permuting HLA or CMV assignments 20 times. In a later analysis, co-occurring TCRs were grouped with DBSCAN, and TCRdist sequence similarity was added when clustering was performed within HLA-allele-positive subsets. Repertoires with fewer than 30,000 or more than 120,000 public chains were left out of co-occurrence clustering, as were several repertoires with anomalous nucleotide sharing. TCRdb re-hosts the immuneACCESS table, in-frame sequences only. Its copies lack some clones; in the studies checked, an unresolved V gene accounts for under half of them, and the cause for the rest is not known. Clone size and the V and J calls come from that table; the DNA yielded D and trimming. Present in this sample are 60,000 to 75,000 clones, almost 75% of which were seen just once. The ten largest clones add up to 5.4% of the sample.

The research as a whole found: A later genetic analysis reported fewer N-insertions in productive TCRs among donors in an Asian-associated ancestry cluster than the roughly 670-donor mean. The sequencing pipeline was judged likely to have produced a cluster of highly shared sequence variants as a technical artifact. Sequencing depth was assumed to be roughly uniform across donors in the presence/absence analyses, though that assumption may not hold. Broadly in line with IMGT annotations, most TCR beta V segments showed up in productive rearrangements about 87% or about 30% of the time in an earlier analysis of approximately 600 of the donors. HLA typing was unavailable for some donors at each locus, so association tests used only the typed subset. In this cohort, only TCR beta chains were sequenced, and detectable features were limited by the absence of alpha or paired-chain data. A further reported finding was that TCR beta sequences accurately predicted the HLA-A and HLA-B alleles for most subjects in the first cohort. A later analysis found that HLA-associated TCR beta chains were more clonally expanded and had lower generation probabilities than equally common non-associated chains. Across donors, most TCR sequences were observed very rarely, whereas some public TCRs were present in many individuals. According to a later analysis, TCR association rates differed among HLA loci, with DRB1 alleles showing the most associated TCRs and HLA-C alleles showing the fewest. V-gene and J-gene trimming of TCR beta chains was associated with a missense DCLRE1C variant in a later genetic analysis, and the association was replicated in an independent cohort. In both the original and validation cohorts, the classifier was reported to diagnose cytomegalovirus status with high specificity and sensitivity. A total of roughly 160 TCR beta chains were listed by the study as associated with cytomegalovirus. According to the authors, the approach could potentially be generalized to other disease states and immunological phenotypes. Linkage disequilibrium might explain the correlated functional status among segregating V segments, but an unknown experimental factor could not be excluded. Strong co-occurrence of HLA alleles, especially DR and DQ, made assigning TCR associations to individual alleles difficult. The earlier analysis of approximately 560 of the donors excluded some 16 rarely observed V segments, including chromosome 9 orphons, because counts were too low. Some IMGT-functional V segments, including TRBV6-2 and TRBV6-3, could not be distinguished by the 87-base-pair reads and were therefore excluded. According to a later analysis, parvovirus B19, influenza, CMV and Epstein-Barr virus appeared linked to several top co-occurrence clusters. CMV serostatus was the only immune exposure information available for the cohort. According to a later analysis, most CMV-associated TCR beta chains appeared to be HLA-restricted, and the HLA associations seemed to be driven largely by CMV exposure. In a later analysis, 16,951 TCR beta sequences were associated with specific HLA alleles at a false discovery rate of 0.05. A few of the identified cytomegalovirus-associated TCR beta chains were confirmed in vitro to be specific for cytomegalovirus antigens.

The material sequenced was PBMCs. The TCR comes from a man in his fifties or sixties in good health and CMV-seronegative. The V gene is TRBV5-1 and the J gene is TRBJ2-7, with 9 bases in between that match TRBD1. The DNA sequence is TGCGCCAGCAGCACGGGACAGGGTTCCTACGAGCAGTACTTC. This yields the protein CASSTGQGSYEQYF. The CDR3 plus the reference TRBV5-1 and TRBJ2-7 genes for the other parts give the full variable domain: KAGVTQTPRYLIKTRGQQVTLSCSPISGHRSVSWYQQTPGQGLQFLFEYFSETQRNKGNFPGRFSGRQFSNSRSEMNVSTLELGDSALYLCASSTGQGSYEQYFGPGTRLTVT.